The 30 T cell receptor beta chains presented below share a single source sample, sequenced in a study of regulatory T cells in long-lasting Graves disease. Library construction for TCR beta used iRepertoire HTBI primers and Arm-PCR of CDR3 regions. A single record per CDR3 protein comes from TCRdb applying MiXCR to the multiplex PCR reads. The table shows 350,000 to 450,000 distinct CDR3 sequences, with around 20% occurring only once. Stated time point: persistent/refractory GD, antithyroid drugs over 5 years with positive TRAb. Making the TCR library involved RNA that had been extracted from PBMCs. The sequenced sample was peripheral blood mononuclear cells (PBMCs), obtained when the disease was refractory, from a patient treated with antithyroid drugs. Receptors were obtained from a female donor with Graves disease.

This clonotype turned up a few times. The J gene is TRBJ1-2, the V gene TRBV20-1; possible D gene TRBD1, 6 bases. Germline lookup yields CDR1 DFQATT and CDR2 SNEGSKA (reference sequence). V was pared by 5 bases and J by 5 bases, with 15 bases between. The length of the CDR3 is 13 residues. In nucleotides, the CDR3 is TGCAGTGCTCCCGACAGGTTAGAGTATGGCTACACCTTC. Amino acids: CSAPDRLEYGYTF.

This clonotype was seen a few times. The gene calls are TRBV4-1 and TRBJ1-1; D gene ambiguous. V lost 4 bases, J lost 1 base, and 10 bases lay in between. Germline CDR1 and CDR2: MGHRA and YSYEKL. This CDR3 is 14 amino acids long. Written as DNA, the CDR3 is TGCGCCAGCAGCCGACGGCTCACGAACACTGAAGCTTTCTTT. It specifies CASSRRLTNTEAFF.

This clonotype has just a few counts. The rearrangement uses TRBV25-1 and TRBJ2-7; D is possibly TRBD1 (5 bases). The CDR3 is 15 amino acids. V gave up 3 bases and J gave up 5 bases, with 17 bases separating them. Germline-derived CDR1 and CDR2 are MGHDK and SYGVNS. The CDR3 DNA sequence: TGTGCCAGCAGTGACCCCGGTAGGGGAATGGACGAGCAGTACTTC. This encodes CASSDPGRGMDEQYF.

This clonotype was recorded at least ten times. V usage is TRBV2 and J usage is TRBJ1-1; no firm D call. V lost 7 bases to trimming and J lost 2 bases, with 11 bases between them. Germline CDR1 reads SNHLY; CDR2 reads FYNNEI. There are 13 residues in the CDR3. The CDR3 loop is CASNLQGNTEAFF. CDR3 DNA sequence: TGTGCCAGCAACCTCCAAGGTAACACTGAAGCTTTCTTT.

The chain recombines TRBV5-1 with TRBJ1-3; 9 bases are shared with TRBD1. The germline CDR1 and CDR2 sequences are SGHRS and YFSETQ. With 0 bases clipped from V and 1 base from J, the junction kept 2 bases outside the gene matches. The CDR3 spans 16 residues. The CDR3 spells CASSLVGQGSGNTIYF. Here the CDR3 DNA reads TGCGCCAGCAGCTTGGTGGGACAGGGTTCTGGAAACACCATATATTTT. The full variable domain, in which reference TRBV5-1 and TRBJ1-3 provide the parts outside the CDR3, is KAGVTQTPRYLIKTRGQQVTLSCSPISGHRSVSWYQQTPGQGLQFLFEYFSETQRNKGNFPGRFSGRQFSNSRSEMNVSTLELGDSALYLCASSLVGQGSGNTIYFGEGSWLTVV.

Note on this clonotype: With a much larger clone just one base away, this may be a read error. The J gene is TRBJ2-7, the V gene TRBV11-2, with D possibly TRBD2 on 5 matching bases. The CDR3 is made up of 15 amino acids. Per germline, CDR1 SGHAT and CDR2 FQNNGV. The CDR3 DNA follows: TGTGCCAGCAGCTCCGTAGCGAGGGAGAGGTACGAGCGGTACTTC. Its protein is CASSSVARERYERYF. The variable domain in full, completed from reference TRBV11-2 and TRBJ2-7, reads EAGVAQSPRYKIIEKRQSVAFWCNPISGHATLYWYQQILGQGPKLLIQFQNNGVVDDSQLPKDRFSAERLKGVDSTLKIQPAKLEDSAVYLCASSSVARERYERYFGPGTRLTVT.

This clonotype was found many times. V usage is TRBV20-1 and J usage is TRBJ2-5, with 9 bases aligning to TRBD2. The CDR3 is made up of 15 amino acids. V lost 0 bases, J lost 5 bases, and 7 bases stayed unmatched. Germline V lookup: CDR1 DFQATT, CDR2 SNEGSKA (reference sequence). This CDR3 is CSARDRLAGRETQYF. For the CDR3, the DNA is TGCAGTGCTAGAGACCGCCTAGCGGGACGGGAGACCCAGTACTTC.

This clonotype was counted a few times. The chain carries TRBV20-1 and TRBJ2-2; 7 bases are shared with TRBD1. The germline gives CDR1 DFQATT, CDR2 SNEGSKA (reference sequence). The V and J ends lost 4 bases and 0 bases, in that order; junction bases with no gene match: 5. The CDR3 is 15 residues long. CDR3 DNA: TGCAGTGCTAAGACAGGGCCCGCGAACACCGGGGAGCTGTTTTTT. Amino acid sequence: CSAKTGPANTGELFF.

The chain has TRBV20-1 and TRBJ2-5; D uncertain. Trimming took 1 base from V and 2 from J, leaving 11 bases between them. The CDR3 loop spans 14 amino acids. Per the germline V gene, CDR1 is DFQATT and CDR2 is SNEGSKA (reference sequence). The CDR3 bases are TGCAGTGCTAGAGTCCCCCATGGGCAAGAGACCCAGTACTTC. Protein product: CSARVPHGQETQYF.

There are a few counts of this clonotype. The V call is TRBV11-2, the J call TRBJ2-7; 10 nucleotides match TRBD2. CDR3 length equals 14 residues. The germline V gene has CDR1 SGHAT and CDR2 FQNNGV. J was trimmed by 3 bases and V by 5 bases; bases with no gene match: 4. In DNA form, the CDR3 reads TGTGCCAGCAGCGAATTAGCGGGAGGCTACGAGCAGTACTTC. Protein sequence: CASSELAGGYEQYF.

This clonotype appeared many times. Here the CDR3 reads CASTLGNTEAFF. The CDR3 DNA follows: TGTGCCAGCACCCTGGGCAACACTGAAGCTTTCTTT. This chain links TRBV12-3 or TRBV12-4 with TRBJ1-1, with unresolved D. Trimming took 7 bases from V and 2 from J, leaving 8 bases between them. This CDR3 has 12 residues.

This clonotype has ten or more counts. The chain couples TRBV12-3 or TRBV12-4 to TRBJ1-2; D may be TRBD1 (6 bases). CDR3 length: 13 residues. The V and J ends lost 6 bases and 4 bases respectively, with 12 bases between them. The CDR3 here is CASSLQGSYGYTF. In DNA, the CDR3 is TGTGCCAGCAGCCTACAGGGTAGCTATGGCTACACCTTC.

The chain carries TRBV15 and TRBJ2-1; D not certain. Between the trimmed V and J ends, which lost 2 bases and 6 bases, there was a span of 14 bases. CDR1 is LNHNV and CDR2 is YYDKDF in the germline V gene (reference sequence). The CDR3 spans 15 residues. CDR3 coding DNA: TGTGCCACCAGCAGATCGGGCCAGCTTACCAATGAGCAGTTCTTC. It encodes CATSRSGQLTNEQFF.

The chain links TRBV20-1 to TRBJ1-6; a weak D match, TRBD1 (6 bases). The CDR3 contains 14 residues. Germline assignment: CDR1 DFQATT and CDR2 SNEGSKA (reference sequence). V was pared by 4 bases and J by 5 bases, with 12 bases between. In DNA form, the CDR3 reads TGCAGTGCTATCAGGACAGTCGATAATTCACCCCTCCACTTT. Its protein product is CSAIRTVDNSPLHF.

This clonotype was observed many times. The chain recombines TRBV24-1 with TRBJ2-2; 7 bases agree with TRBD2. The CDR3 totals 15 residues. Trimming removed 3 bases from V and 5 bases from J; junction bases left unmatched: 5. Germline V gene lookup returns CDR1 KGHDR and CDR2 SFDVKD. The CDR3 protein is CATSDPGGWTGELFF. The CDR3 bases are TGTGCCACCAGTGATCCGGGGGGTTGGACCGGGGAGCTGTTTTTT.

The V call is TRBV27, the J call TRBJ2-3, with D perhaps TRBD2 (5 bases). V was clipped by 5 bases and J by 3 bases, with 12 bases between them. The CDR3 is 14 amino acids. In germline, CDR1 is MNHEY, CDR2 SMNVEV (reference sequence). This chain's CDR3 is CASSGPWTTDTQYF. In nucleotides, the CDR3 is TGTGCCAGCAGTGGACCCTGGACTACAGATACGCAGTATTTT.

This clonotype was seen ten or more times. The DNA of the CDR3 is TGTGCCAGCAGTTTATCACCCATGAACACTGAAGCTTTCTTT. Translated: CASSLSPMNTEAFF. The chain is built from TRBV12-3 or TRBV12-4 and TRBJ1-1; D gene unclear. The CDR3 consists of 14 residues. The V and J ends lost 2 bases and 0 bases respectively, with 7 bases between them.

This clonotype showed up just a few times. V gene TRBV30 combines with J gene TRBJ1-3; D not resolved. Germline CDR1 and CDR2: GTSNPN and SVGIG (reference sequence). V shed 0 bases and J shed 4 bases, with 7 bases lying between them. The CDR3 spans 13 residues. The CDR3 region has the DNA TGTGCCTGGAGTGTTGGCGGCGGAAACACCATATATTTT. Encoded protein: CAWSVGGGNTIYF.

This clonotype was seen repeatedly, ten times or more. The chain employs TRBV12-3 or TRBV12-4 and TRBJ2-7, with TRBD2 identical over 8 bases. The CDR3 spans 15 residues. The V gene end was trimmed by 5 bases and the J gene end by 1 base; junction bases not matched to a gene: 7. For the CDR3, the DNA is TGTGCCAGCAGTCTAACTAGCGGACTATCCTACGAGCAGTACTTC. Its translation: CASSLTSGLSYEQYF.

This clonotype appeared a few times. The chain employs TRBV5-1 and TRBJ2-2; maybe TRBD2 (6 bases). V lost 6 bases to trimming and J lost 1 base, with 10 bases between them. Germline-derived CDR1 and CDR2 are SGHRS and YFSETQ. The CDR3 has 14 residues. CDR3 sequence reads: CASNRELNTGELFF. Here the CDR3 DNA reads TGCGCCAGCAACCGGGAGCTGAACACCGGGGAGCTGTTTTTT. The variable domain in full, completed from reference TRBV5-1 and TRBJ2-2, reads KAGVTQTPRYLIKTRGQQVTLSCSPISGHRSVSWYQQTPGQGLQFLFEYFSETQRNKGNFPGRFSGRQFSNSRSEMNVSTLELGDSALYLCASNRELNTGELFFGEGSRLTVL.

The chain has TRBV4-1 and TRBJ1-1; 9 nucleotides agree with TRBD1. Germline values: CDR1 MGHRA, CDR2 YSYEKL. The ends lost 0 bases at V and 3 bases at J; junction bases unmatched: 5. The CDR3 runs 16 residues. The CDR3 is CASSQDRNRGHTEAFF. DNA of the CDR3: TGCGCCAGCAGCCAAGATCGGAACAGGGGGCACACTGAAGCTTTCTTT.

This clonotype was seen more than once but under ten times. The chain combines TRBV30 with TRBJ1-1; 7 nucleotides align to TRBD1. V gave up 2 bases and J gave up 6 bases; unmatched junction bases: 12. The germline CDR1 and CDR2 sequences are GTSNPN and SVGIG (reference sequence). This CDR3 comprises 15 residues. CDR3 protein: CAWSPPDRRSAEAFF. The CDR3 DNA sequence: TGTGCCTGGAGTCCACCGGACAGGAGAAGCGCTGAAGCTTTCTTT. Complete variable domain (other parts from reference TRBV30 and TRBJ1-1): SQTIHQWPATLVQPVGSPLSLECTVEGTSNPNLYWYRQAAGRGLQLLFYSVGIGQISSEVPQNLSASRPQDRQFILSSKKLLLSDSGFYLCAWSPPDRRSAEAFFGQGTRLTVV.

This clonotype has at least ten counts. V is TRBV3-1 and J is TRBJ2-7; tentatively, D is TRBD2 (6 bases). V was cut by 1 base and J by 4 bases, with 8 bases left in between. CDR3 length equals 13 residues. Germline V gene data show CDR1 as LGHDT and CDR2 as YNNKEL (reference sequence). The CDR3 coding sequence is TGTGCCAGCAGCCAAGGGGGAGGTTACGAGCAGTACTTC. This gives the protein CASSQGGGYEQYF.

This clonotype was seen only a few times. The rearrangement links TRBV28 to TRBJ2-3; 7 nucleotides align to TRBD1. The CDR3 is made up of 17 amino acids. The germline V gene encodes CDR1 MDHEN and CDR2 SYDVKM. The ends lost 5 bases at V and 2 bases at J; junction bases unmatched: 13. CDR3 coding DNA: TGTGCCAGCAGTACCGACAGGGATGAGCGGATCACAGATACGCAGTATTTT. Translating gives CASSTDRDERITDTQYF.

The chain combines TRBV28 with TRBJ2-5, with 9 nucleotides matching TRBD2. The J segment lost 4 bases and the V segment lost 9 bases, leaving 12 bases of the junction unmatched. Per the germline V gene, CDR1 is MDHEN and CDR2 is SYDVKM. This CDR3 region has 15 residues. In DNA, the CDR3 is TGTGCCAGTCGACCGGCCTTAGCGGGAGTAGAGACCCAGTACTTC. This encodes CASRPALAGVETQYF. The variable domain in full, completed from reference TRBV28 and TRBJ2-5, reads DVKVTQSSRYLVKRTGEKVFLECVQDMDHENMFWYRQDPGLGLRLIYFSYDVKMKEKGDIPEGYSVSREKKERFSLILESASTNQTSMYLCASRPALAGVETQYFGPGTRLLVL.

This clonotype was counted at least ten times. The V call is TRBV2, the J call TRBJ2-5; D is possibly TRBD1 (6 bases). Looked up from germline, CDR1 is SNHLY and CDR2 is FYNNEI. V gave up 1 base and J gave up 6 bases, with 9 bases separating them. The CDR3 is 13 amino acids. CDR3 coding DNA: TGTGCCAGCAGTGAAGATACAGGGCAGACCCAGTACTTC. Amino acid sequence: CASSEDTGQTQYF.

V is TRBV20-1 and J is TRBJ1-2; 9 nucleotides match TRBD1. Germline assignment: CDR1 DFQATT and CDR2 SNEGSKA (reference sequence). V was pared by 6 bases and J by 7 bases, with 15 bases of the junction left unmatched. The CDR3 extends over 15 amino acids. The CDR3 nucleotides read TGCAGTGCCAATACCCCCATGACAGGGGGAGGTGGCTACACCTTC. Its protein is CSANTPMTGGGGYTF.

This chain links TRBV10-3 with TRBJ2-2; D remains ambiguous. Trimming cost V 3 bases and J 5 bases, with 1 base left between them. CDR3 length equals 11 residues. Germline V gives CDR1 ENHRY, CDR2 SYGVKD. The CDR3 DNA reads TGTGCCATCAGTGATACCGGGGAGCTGTTTTTT. It is translated as CAISDTGELFF.

The V gene is TRBV7-6, the J gene TRBJ2-2; D perhaps matches TRBD2 (5 bases). The CDR3 has 15 amino acids. The germline CDR1 and CDR2 sequences are SGHVS and FNYEAQ. V was pared by 6 bases and J by 3 bases, with 14 bases between. The CDR3 reads CASREPRVDTGELFF. The CDR3 bases are TGTGCCAGCAGGGAACCGCGGGTAGACACCGGGGAGCTGTTTTTT.

In this sample, this clonotype turned up many times. The chain joins TRBV27 to TRBJ1-6; D is perhaps TRBD1 (6 bases). The CDR3 runs 15 residues. The V gene's germline CDR1 is MNHEY and CDR2 SMNVEV (reference sequence). V was shortened by 6 bases and J by 7 bases, with 16 bases between the two germline ends. CDR3 bases: TGTGCCAGCAGCTCACTGGGGGCGGGGAATTCACCCCTCCACTTT. Its protein is CASSSLGAGNSPLHF.